The next 14 T cell receptor beta chains were all read from a single sample in a study of cytomegalovirus exposure and HLA in healthy donors. Sequencing used immunoSEQ multiplex PCR; TCRdb keeps in-frame clones, though not all of them. Counted here are 100,000 to 150,000 clones, about 84% occurring once; the ten biggest clones make up 2.1%. The sequencing sample was made of PBMCs. The source of these receptors is a woman in her twenties or thirties in good health and CMV-seronegative.

The chain uses TRBV5-4 and TRBJ1-2, with D uncertain. V lost 0 bases to trimming and J lost 0 bases, with 9 bases between them. The germline V gene has CDR1 SGHNT and CDR2 YYREEE (reference sequence). This CDR3 has 15 residues. The CDR3 sequence: CASSLAGGSNYGYTF. DNA for the CDR3: TGTGCCAGCAGCTTGGCCGGAGGCTCTAACTATGGCTACACCTTC.

J is TRBJ1-1 and V is TRBV5-4, with no clear D. The germline gives CDR1 SGHNT, CDR2 YYREEE (reference sequence). V lost 3 bases to trimming and J lost 1 base, with 7 bases between them. This CDR3 contains 13 residues. CDR3 in amino acids: CASSSTANTEAFF. CDR3 in DNA: TGTGCCAGCAGCTCCACAGCGAACACTGAAGCTTTCTTT.

The chain employs TRBV5-1 and TRBJ1-2; D not certain. V lost 0 bases to trimming and J lost 7 bases, with 7 bases between them. This CDR3 is 12 amino acids long. Germline V gene data show CDR1 as SGHRS and CDR2 as YFSETQ. This CDR3 reads CASSLEAGGYTF. DNA of the CDR3: TGCGCCAGCAGCTTGGAGGCAGGTGGCTACACCTTC.

This chain links TRBV5-1 with TRBJ2-1; TRBD2 agrees at 10 bases. The germline V gene has CDR1 SGHRS and CDR2 YFSETQ. This CDR3 has 16 amino acids. V lost 0 bases, J lost 4 bases, and 4 bases stayed unmatched. CDR3 coding DNA: TGCGCCAGCAGCTTGGTGTCTAGCGGGGGTTACAATGAGCAGTTCTTC. It is translated as CASSLVSSGGYNEQFF.

V gene TRBV25-1 combines with J gene TRBJ1-2; TRBD1 is a possible D gene (5 bases). V dropped 2 bases and J dropped 6 bases, with 13 bases sitting between them. CDR3 length equals 14 residues. The germline V gene has CDR1 MGHDK and CDR2 SYGVNS. CDR3 in amino acids: CASSERGLRDGYTF. The CDR3 region has the DNA TGTGCCAGCAGTGAAAGAGGCCTCAGGGATGGCTACACCTTC.

This rearrangement joins TRBV6-7 to TRBJ2-5, with 12 nucleotides matching TRBD2. TRBV6-7 is an ORF, with its function uncertain. V shed 5 bases and J 1 base; nucleotides not matched to a gene: 5. This CDR3 comprises 16 residues. CDR3 sequence (DNA): TGTGCCAGCAGTCCTCGACTAGCGGGGGCCCAAGAGACCCAGTACTTC. This sequence encodes CASSPRLAGAQETQYF.

The chain employs TRBV12-5 and TRBJ1-4; D is possibly TRBD1 (5 bases). In germline, CDR1 is LGHNT, CDR2 FRNRAP. With 1 base removed from V and 0 bases from J, the gap between germline ends came to 12 bases. This CDR3 region has 17 residues. CDR3 protein: CASGLGQGSSTNEKLFF. The CDR3 DNA sequence: TGTGCTAGTGGTTTGGGCCAGGGTTCTTCAACTAATGAAAAACTGTTTTTT.

This chain uses TRBV11-2 with TRBJ2-3; 8 bases map to TRBD2. This CDR3 has 15 amino acids. Germline CDR1 is SGHAT and CDR2 is FQNNGV. The V segment lost 3 bases and the J segment 4 bases; nucleotides outside the gene matches: 6. The CDR3 region is CASSFSPGGADTQYF. CDR3 sequence (DNA): TGTGCCAGCAGCTTTAGTCCGGGAGGGGCAGATACGCAGTATTTT.

The chain couples TRBV18 to TRBJ1-4; a possible D gene is TRBD1 (6 bases). Germline V gene sequence: CDR1 KGHSH, CDR2 LQKENI. Between the trimmed V and J ends, which lost 4 bases and 7 bases, there was a span of 19 bases. The CDR3 runs to 16 residues. In nucleotides, the CDR3 is TGTGCCAGCTCACTCTCGGCCGGGACATCGGGTGAAAAACTGTTTTTT. It yields the protein CASSLSAGTSGEKLFF.

CDR3 in amino acids: CASSSWGGGAASYNEQFF. The DNA for the CDR3 is TGTGCCAGCAGTTCGTGGGGCGGGGGGGCCGCCTCCTACAATGAGCAGTTCTTC. The chain carries TRBV27 and TRBJ2-1, with 9 positions matching TRBD2. The germline V gene has CDR1 MNHEY and CDR2 SMNVEV (reference sequence). The CDR3 sequence is 18 residues long. V shed 4 bases and J 0 bases; nucleotides not matched to a gene: 10.

This chain uses TRBV6-4 with TRBJ1-2; 8 positions agree with TRBD1. The ends lost 0 bases at V and 6 bases at J; junction bases unmatched: 3. Germline loops: CDR1 MRHNA, CDR2 SNTAGT. The CDR3 runs 14 residues. Here the CDR3 DNA reads TGTGCCAGCAGTGACTCCCCAGGGGGCCATGGCTACACCTTC. It encodes CASSDSPGGHGYTF.

The chain is built from TRBV4-1 and TRBJ2-2; 14 bases agree with TRBD2. The trim removed 1 base at V and 0 bases at J, leaving 1 base unmatched. The V gene's germline CDR1 is MGHRA and CDR2 YSYEKL. This CDR3 contains 18 residues. CDR3: CASSQVGLAGANTGELFF. CDR3 nucleotides: TGCGCCAGCAGCCAAGTGGGACTAGCGGGGGCGAACACCGGGGAGCTGTTTTTT.

The rearrangement uses TRBV19 and TRBJ1-2; 9 bases line up with TRBD1. V shed 7 bases and J 5 bases; nucleotides not matched to a gene: 5. Per germline, CDR1 LNHDA and CDR2 SQIVND (reference sequence). The CDR3 loop spans 13 amino acids. The CDR3 coding sequence is TGTGCCAGTAAACAGGGGGCTGGTTATGGCTACACCTTC. Translating gives CASKQGAGYGYTF. Full variable domain (missing parts from reference TRBV19 and TRBJ1-2): DGGITQSPKYLFRKEGQNVTLSCEQNLNHDAMYWYRQDPGQGLRLIYYSQIVNDFQKGDIAEGYSVSREKKESFPLTVTSAQKNPTAFYLCASKQGAGYGYTFGSGTRLTVV.

The rearrangement joins TRBV7-8 to TRBJ1-3, with D tentatively TRBD1 (6 bases). The germline V and J ends were trimmed by 5 bases and 0 bases, with 17 bases remaining between them. There are 17 residues in the CDR3. Germline V CDR1 and CDR2: SGHVS, FQNEAQ. The CDR3 bases are TGTGCCAGCAGCCCCCTTGGACAGTCGAGCTCTGGAAACACCATATATTTT. Translating it yields CASSPLGQSSSGNTIYF.